Below are 5 T cell receptor beta chains sequenced from a single sample in a study of immune evolution from preneoplasia to lung adenocarcinoma. Sequenced by immunoSEQ multiplex PCR; TCRdb stores in-frame clones only, minus some. This sample carries around 2,700 clones, 84% of them seen once, and the ten largest clones take about 2.2%. The specimen was FFPE atypical adenomatous hyperplasia tissue from the lung. Subset in this sample: atypical adenomatous hyperplasia (AAH), lung preneoplasia. Receptors were obtained from a person aged 70 to 79 with lung adenocarcinoma.

The CDR3 DNA follows: TGCGCCAGCAATACCCGGGACTACCCCTACGAGCAGTACTTC. It is translated as CASNTRDYPYEQYF. V usage is TRBV10-1 and J usage is TRBJ2-7, with TRBD2 matching 7 bases. This CDR3 contains 14 residues. Looked up from germline, CDR1 is WNHNN and CDR2 is SYGVQD (reference sequence). V was pared by 7 bases and J by 2 bases, with 8 bases of the junction left unmatched.

The rearrangement joins TRBV14 to TRBJ2-7, with D perhaps given as TRBD1 or TRBD2 (5 bases each). Trimming removed 4 bases at V and 4 bases at J, with 11 bases between. Germline V gene data show CDR1 as SGHDN and CDR2 as FVKESK. The CDR3 has 13 residues. CDR3 protein: CASSLRGPYEQYF. CDR3 DNA: TGTGCCAGCAGCCTCCGGGGACCATACGAGCAGTACTTC.

The rearrangement uses TRBV25-1 and TRBJ1-2, with 9 bases that match TRBD1. The CDR3 length is 15 residues. The V and J ends lost 10 bases and 3 bases, in that order; junction bases with no gene match: 12. CDR1 and CDR2 from the germline V gene are MGHDK and SYGVNS. This CDR3 reads CANQSDRGQHYGYTF. DNA for the CDR3: TGTGCCAACCAGTCGGACAGGGGACAACACTATGGCTACACCTTC.

This clone has just a few counts. The V gene is TRBV7-3, the J gene TRBJ2-7; no reliable D call. Per germline, CDR1 SGHTA and CDR2 FQGTGA. Trimming shortened V by 1 base and J by 9 bases, and 13 bases separated the two germline ends. This CDR3 region has 13 residues. CDR3 amino acids: CASSLNLGGLQYF. The CDR3 nucleotides are TGTGCCAGCAGCTTAAACCTGGGTGGCCTGCAGTACTTC.

The CDR3 region has the DNA TGCGCCAGCAGCTTGGCCTCTTCCAGGGGAGGTCTTAACTATGGCTACACCTTC. Protein: CASSLASSRGGLNYGYTF. The J gene is TRBJ1-2, the V gene TRBV5-1; possibly TRBD1 for D (6 bases). V was pared by 0 bases and J by 1 base, with 19 bases between. This CDR3 has 18 amino acids. In germline, CDR1 is SGHRS, CDR2 YFSETQ.